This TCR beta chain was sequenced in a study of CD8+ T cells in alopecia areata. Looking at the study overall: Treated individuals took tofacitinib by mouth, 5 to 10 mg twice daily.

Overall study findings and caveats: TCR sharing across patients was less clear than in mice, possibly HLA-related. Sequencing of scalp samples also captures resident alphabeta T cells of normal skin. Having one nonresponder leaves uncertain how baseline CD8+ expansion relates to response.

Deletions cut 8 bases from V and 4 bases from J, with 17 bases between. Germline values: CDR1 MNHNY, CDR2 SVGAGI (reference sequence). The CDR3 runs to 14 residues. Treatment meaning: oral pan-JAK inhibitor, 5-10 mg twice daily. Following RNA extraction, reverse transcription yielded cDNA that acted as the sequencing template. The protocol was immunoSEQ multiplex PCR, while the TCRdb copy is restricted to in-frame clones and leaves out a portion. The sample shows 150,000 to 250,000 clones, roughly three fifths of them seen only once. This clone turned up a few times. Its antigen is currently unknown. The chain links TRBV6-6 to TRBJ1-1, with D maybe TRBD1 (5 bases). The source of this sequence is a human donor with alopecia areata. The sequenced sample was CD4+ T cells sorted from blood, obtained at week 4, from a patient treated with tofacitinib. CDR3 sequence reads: CASSFEGGGTEAFF. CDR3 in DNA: TGTGCCAGCTCCTTCGAGGGTGGGGGCACTGAAGCTTTCTTT.